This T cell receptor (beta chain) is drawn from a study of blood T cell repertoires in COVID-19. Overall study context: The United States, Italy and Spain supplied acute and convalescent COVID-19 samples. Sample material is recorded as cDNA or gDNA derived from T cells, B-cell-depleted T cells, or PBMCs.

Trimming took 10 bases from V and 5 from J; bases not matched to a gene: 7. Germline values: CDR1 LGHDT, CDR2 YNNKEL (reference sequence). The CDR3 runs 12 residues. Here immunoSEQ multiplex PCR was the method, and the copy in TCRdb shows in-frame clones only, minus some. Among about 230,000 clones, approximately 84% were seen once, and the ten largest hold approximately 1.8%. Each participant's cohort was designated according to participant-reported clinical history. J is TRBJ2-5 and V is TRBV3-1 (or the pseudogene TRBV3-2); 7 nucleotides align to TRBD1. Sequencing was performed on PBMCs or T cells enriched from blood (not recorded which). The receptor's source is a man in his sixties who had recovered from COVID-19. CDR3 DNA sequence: TGTGCCACAATGACAGGGCGGGAGACCCAGTACTTC. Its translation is CATMTGRETQYF.